The clone carrying this T cell receptor (beta chain) has a count of ten or more. Its antigen is as yet unknown. Unique molecular identifiers were incorporated into the prepared TCRbeta library. TCRdb itself ran the PCR reads through MiXCR, one entry per CDR3 protein. Of fewer than 150,000 distinct CDR3 sequences listed, 20% to 25% are singletons. This sample was taken from a study of T-cell reconstitution after alpha-beta-depleted transplantation in children. Study observations and caveats: Diversity and T-cell counts at one year after transplant derived mostly from new T cells. After transplant, high TCRbeta diversity at day 60 in some patients arose from surviving recipient T cells and thymic progenitors. Several hundred expanded graft clones reportedly were the source of alpha-beta T cells about two months after transplant.

The CDR3 contains 14 residues. Trimming stripped 2 bases from V and 2 bases from J, with 9 bases between. V gene TRBV12-3 or TRBV12-4 combines with J gene TRBJ2-5; D gene ambiguous. The material sequenced was PBMCs, mostly from graft donor cells, taken 180 days after TCRalphabeta/CD19-depleted stem cell transplant. The source of this sequence is a male patient between 2 and 10 years old who had a stem cell transplant for chronic granulomatous disease, so the T cells may come from the graft donor. CDR3 sequence reads: CASSLLGNQETQYF. The DNA of the CDR3 is TGTGCCAGCAGTTTATTGGGAAATCAAGAGACCCAGTACTTC.